This TCR beta chain was found in a study of identical twins. TCRdb fed the 5' RACE reads into MiXCR, producing one record per CDR3 protein. The sample holds approximately 700,000 distinct CDR3 sequences, roughly 6% seen once. This clonotype was recorded many times. The source of this sequence is a man younger than 35 in good health. The sequencing input was naive T cells sorted from blood.

The CDR3 here is CASSLDPHEQYF. The CDR3 DNA follows: TGCGCCAGCAGCTTGGACCCCCACGAGCAGTACTTC. The chain carries TRBV5-1 and TRBJ2-7; D is undetermined. The germline V gene encodes CDR1 SGHRS and CDR2 YFSETQ. Trimming shortened V by 0 bases and J by 5 bases, and 6 bases separated the two germline ends. The CDR3 loop spans 12 amino acids.